This T cell receptor (beta chain) was documented in a study of T cell responses to AZD1222 COVID-19 vaccine. This CDR3 is 9 amino acids long. Germline CDR1 DFQATT, CDR2 SNEGSKA (reference sequence). The V end lost 5 bases, the J end lost 4 bases, and 2 bases lay between the germline ends. General study results and limits: After the peak T cell response, and only then, were repertoires sampled.

Sequenced by immunoSEQ multiplex PCR; TCRdb stores in-frame clones only, minus some. The sample lists some 150,000 clones; more than 80% were seen once. This clone was observed once. Its antigen is unidentified. Source: peripheral blood, taken on day 0 of MenACWY control vaccination. The sequence was obtained from an adult in good health. The chain links TRBV20-1 to TRBJ1-2; D gene uncertain. CDR3 sequence (DNA): TGCAGTGCTTTCTATGGCTACACCTTC. As protein: CSAFYGYTF.